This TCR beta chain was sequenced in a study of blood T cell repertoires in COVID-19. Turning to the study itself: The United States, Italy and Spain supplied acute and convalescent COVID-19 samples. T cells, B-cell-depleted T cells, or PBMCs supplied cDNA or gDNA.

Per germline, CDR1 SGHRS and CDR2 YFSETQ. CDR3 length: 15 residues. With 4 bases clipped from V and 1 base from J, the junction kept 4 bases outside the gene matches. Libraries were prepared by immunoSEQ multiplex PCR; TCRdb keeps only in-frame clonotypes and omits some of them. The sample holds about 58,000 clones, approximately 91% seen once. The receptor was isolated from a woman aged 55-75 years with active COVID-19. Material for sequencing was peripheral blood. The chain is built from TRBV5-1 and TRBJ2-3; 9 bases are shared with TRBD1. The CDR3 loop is CASSMGQGGTDTQYF. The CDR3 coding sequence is TGCGCCAGCAGCATGGGACAGGGAGGCACAGATACGCAGTATTTT.